The 17 T cell receptor beta chains reported below all come from one sample, sequenced in a study of T cells in Graves' hyperthyroidism and ophthalmopathy. Amplification targeted TCR beta CDR3 regions from RNA transcripts. The HTBI primer set served for first-round RT-PCR of the TCR CDR3. TCRdb ran MiXCR on the multiplex PCR reads and lists one entry per CDR3 protein. The sample lists 500,000 to 650,000 distinct CDR3 sequences; roughly 15% were seen once. The material sequenced was blood. The receptors derive from a woman under 30 with Graves' ophthalmopathy.

V and J are TRBV7-9 and TRBJ2-1; 11 bases are a match to TRBD2. The CDR3 sequence is 16 residues long. V dropped 9 bases and J dropped 7; count of bases not matched to a gene: 14. CDR1 and CDR2 (germline): SEHNR, FQNEAQ (reference sequence). The CDR3 loop reads CASGGSGRGASNEQFF. CDR3 DNA sequence: TGTGCCAGTGGGGGTAGCGGGAGGGGGGCCTCTAATGAGCAGTTCTTC.

This clonotype was seen once. This chain connects TRBV5-1 to TRBJ1-1; 8 positions match TRBD1. There are 14 residues in the CDR3. CDR1 and CDR2 (germline): SGHRS, YFSETQ. The J segment lost 4 bases and the V segment lost 1 base, leaving 3 bases of the junction unmatched. CDR3 DNA: TGCGCCAGCAGCTTGAGTACAGGGGGCACTGAAGCTTTCTTT. It specifies CASSLSTGGTEAFF.

The sample holds many counts of this clonotype. The chain couples TRBV28 to TRBJ1-1; no clear D. Between the trimmed V and J ends, which lost 7 bases and 2 bases, there was a span of 11 bases. The length of the CDR3 is 13 residues. CDR1 is MDHEN, CDR2 SYDVKM, per germline. This CDR3 reads CASNQARNTEAFF. The CDR3 DNA is TGTGCCAGCAATCAGGCGAGAAACACTGAAGCTTTCTTT.

The gene calls are TRBV6-2 or TRBV6-3 and TRBJ1-3; the D gene is possibly TRBD1 (6 bases). CDR1 is MNHEY and CDR2 is SVGEGT in the germline V gene. The CDR3 is made up of 14 amino acids. Trimming took 6 bases from V and 4 from J, leaving 13 bases between them. The CDR3 DNA sequence: TGTGCCAGCAGGGTTCCAGGGGCCGGAAACACCATATATTTT. It translates to CASRVPGAGNTIYF.

This clonotype came up many times. The V call is TRBV20-1, the J call TRBJ1-4; 11 positions match TRBD1. The CDR3 totals 13 residues. Germline CDR1 DFQATT, CDR2 SNEGSKA (reference sequence). After removal of 5 bases from V and 8 bases from J, the junction contained 4 bases not matched to a gene. The CDR3 sequence: CSAGQGAGEKLFF. DNA of the CDR3: TGCAGTGCTGGACAGGGGGCAGGGGAAAAACTGTTTTTT.

The sample holds a few counts of this clonotype. The chain carries TRBV5-8 and TRBJ1-5; D is unresolved. The V gene lost 5 bases and the J gene lost 5 bases, with 11 bases spanning the gap. The germline CDR1 and CDR2 sequences are SGHTS and YDEGEE. This CDR3 has 13 amino acids. This chain's CDR3 is CASSGGSHQPQHF. Written as DNA, the CDR3 is TGTGCCAGCAGTGGAGGGAGTCATCAGCCCCAGCATTTT.

CDR3 amino acids: CASSQDWGSSYEQYF. The DNA for the CDR3 is TGCGCCAGCAGCCAAGATTGGGGCTCCTCCTACGAGCAGTACTTC. This chain joins TRBV4-3 and TRBJ2-7, with TRBD1 as a possible D gene (5 bases). V dropped 0 bases and J dropped 0 bases, with 9 bases sitting between them. The CDR3 consists of 15 residues. Germline assignment: CDR1 LGHNA and CDR2 YSLEER.

This clonotype was counted at least ten times. This chain uses TRBV2 with TRBJ2-3, with TRBD2 matching 8 bases. Trimming removed 3 bases from V and 5 bases from J; junction bases left unmatched: 13. CDR1 is SNHLY, CDR2 FYNNEI, per germline. The CDR3 contains 17 residues. CDR3 residues: CASSDVVTGGPGDTQYF. The CDR3 nucleotides read TGTGCCAGCAGTGATGTCGTAACGGGAGGGCCCGGAGATACGCAGTATTTT.

This chain connects TRBV19 to TRBJ2-1; TRBD2 agrees at 7 bases. Germline lookup yields CDR1 LNHDA and CDR2 SQIVND (reference sequence). CDR3 length: 15 residues. V shed 2 bases and J 8 bases; nucleotides not matched to a gene: 9. This chain's CDR3 is CASSIITSGVDEQFF. CDR3 nucleotide sequence: TGTGCCAGTAGTATAATAACGAGCGGGGTGGATGAGCAGTTCTTC.

This clonotype was seen more than once but under ten times. The chain recombines TRBV20-1 with TRBJ2-7; the match to TRBD2 covers 11 bases. This CDR3 comprises 15 residues. Germline lookup yields CDR1 DFQATT and CDR2 SNEGSKA (reference sequence). V lost 5 bases to trimming and J lost 2 bases; unmatched junction nucleotides: 8. CDR3: CSASSVAGGPYEQYF. In nucleotides, the CDR3 is TGCAGTGCTTCTTCCGTAGCGGGAGGGCCCTACGAGCAGTACTTC.

This clonotype has only a few counts. The chain is built from TRBV7-8 and TRBJ2-5, with 7 bases identical to TRBD1. Germline V gives CDR1 SGHVS, CDR2 FQNEAQ. This CDR3 comprises 17 residues. V was clipped by 5 bases and J by 3 bases; unmatched bases: 15. CDR3 in DNA: TGTGCCAGCAGCCGCCCAAACTCCGGGACAGAGAAAGAGACCCAGTACTTC. Encoded protein: CASSRPNSGTEKETQYF.

The J gene is TRBJ2-1, the V gene TRBV20-1; D uncertain. Germline V gene data show CDR1 as DFQATT and CDR2 as SNEGSKA (reference sequence). The CDR3 is made up of 10 amino acids. V was clipped by 2 bases and J by 9 bases, with 5 bases between them. The chain's CDR3 is CSARWGEQFF. The CDR3 DNA reads as TGCAGTGCTAGATGGGGTGAGCAGTTCTTC.

This clonotype appeared many times. The chain uses TRBV28 and TRBJ2-3; TRBD2 aligns across 7 bases. Germline V gives CDR1 MDHEN, CDR2 SYDVKM. This CDR3 has 16 residues. J gave up 0 bases and V 5 bases, and 8 bases lay outside the gene matches. This CDR3 is CASSPLAGESTDTQYF. The CDR3 bases are TGTGCCAGCAGTCCCCTGGCGGGGGAGAGCACAGATACGCAGTATTTT.

Details on this clonotype: A much larger clone lies one base from this, so it may be a read error. The chain employs TRBV11-2 and TRBJ2-1; 7 positions agree with TRBD2. CDR1 is SGHAT and CDR2 is FQNNGV in the germline V gene. The CDR3 runs to 15 residues. The CDR3 DNA reads TGTGCCGGCAGCTCCGGGGGGAACTCCTACAATGAGCAGTTCTTC. Encoded protein: CAGSSGGNSYNEQFF.

This clonotype was counted many times. The chain combines TRBV27 with TRBJ2-3; D remains unclear. CDR3 length: 14 residues. Trimming shortened V by 2 bases and J by 3 bases, and 9 bases separated the two germline ends. In germline, CDR1 is MNHEY, CDR2 SMNVEV (reference sequence). CDR3 sequence (DNA): TGTGCCAGCAGTTTAGGAACAGCAACAGATACGCAGTATTTT. It encodes CASSLGTATDTQYF.

This clonotype came up many times. The chain is built from TRBV28 and TRBJ2-7, with D perhaps matching TRBD1 (6 bases). Trimming took 3 bases from V and 3 from J, leaving 15 bases between them. Germline V gene data show CDR1 as MDHEN and CDR2 as SYDVKM. The CDR3 sequence is 15 residues long. CDR3 sequence (DNA): TGTGCCAGCAGTTTGCGGACAGAGAAAGACTACGAGCAGTACTTC. Encoded protein: CASSLRTEKDYEQYF.

This clonotype has only a few counts. The chain employs TRBV20-1 and TRBJ1-5; D may be TRBD1 (5 bases). Trimming took 3 bases from V and 4 from J, leaving 16 bases between them. Germline loops: CDR1 DFQATT, CDR2 SNEGSKA (reference sequence). The CDR3 is 15 residues long. Written as DNA, the CDR3 is TGCAGTGCTAGTGGTACCGGGGCCGAGAATCAGCCCCAGCATTTT. Its protein product is CSASGTGAENQPQHF.